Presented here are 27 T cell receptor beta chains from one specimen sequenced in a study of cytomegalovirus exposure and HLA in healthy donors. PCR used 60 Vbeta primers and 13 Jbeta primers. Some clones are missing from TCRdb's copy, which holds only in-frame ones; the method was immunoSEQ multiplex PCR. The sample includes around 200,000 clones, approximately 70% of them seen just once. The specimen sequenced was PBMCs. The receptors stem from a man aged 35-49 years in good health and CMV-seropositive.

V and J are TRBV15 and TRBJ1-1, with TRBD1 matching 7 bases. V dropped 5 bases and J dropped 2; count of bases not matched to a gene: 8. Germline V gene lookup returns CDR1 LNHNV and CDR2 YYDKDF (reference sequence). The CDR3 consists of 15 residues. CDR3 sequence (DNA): TGTGCCACCAGCGAAAAGGACAGGAGTAACACTGAAGCTTTCTTT. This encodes CATSEKDRSNTEAFF.

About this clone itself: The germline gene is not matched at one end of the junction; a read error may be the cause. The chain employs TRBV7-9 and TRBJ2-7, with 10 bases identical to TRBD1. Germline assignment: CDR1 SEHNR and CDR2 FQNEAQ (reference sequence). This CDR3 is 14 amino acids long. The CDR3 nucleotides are TGTTCCAGCAGCTTAGTTGGGACAGGGGAAGAGCAGTACTTC. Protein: CSSSLVGTGEEQYF.

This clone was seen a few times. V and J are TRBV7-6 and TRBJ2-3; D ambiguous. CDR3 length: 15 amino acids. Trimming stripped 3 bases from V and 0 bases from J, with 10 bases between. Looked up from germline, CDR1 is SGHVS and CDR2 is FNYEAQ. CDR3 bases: TGTGCCAGCAGCTTGGGCCGGCCGAGCACAGATACGCAGTATTTT. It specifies CASSLGRPSTDTQYF. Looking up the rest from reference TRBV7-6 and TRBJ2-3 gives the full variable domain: GAGVSQSPRYKVTKRGQDVALRCDPISGHVSLYWYRQALGQGPEFLTYFNYEAQQDKSGLPNDRFSAERPEGSISTLTIQRTEQRDSAMYRCASSLGRPSTDTQYFGPGTRLTVL.

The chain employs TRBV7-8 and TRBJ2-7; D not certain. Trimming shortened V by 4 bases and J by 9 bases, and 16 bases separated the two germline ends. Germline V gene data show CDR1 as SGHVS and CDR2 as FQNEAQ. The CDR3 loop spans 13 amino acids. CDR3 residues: CASSSLTECGQYF. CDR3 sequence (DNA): TGTGCCAGCAGCTCTTTGACGGAGTGTGGGCAGTACTTC.

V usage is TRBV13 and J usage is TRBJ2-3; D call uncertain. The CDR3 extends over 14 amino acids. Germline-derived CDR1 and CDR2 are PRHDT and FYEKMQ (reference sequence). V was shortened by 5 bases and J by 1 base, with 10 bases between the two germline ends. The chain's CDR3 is CASSPLGGTDTQYF. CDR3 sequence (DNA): TGTGCCAGCAGCCCCCTGGGCGGCACAGATACGCAGTATTTT.

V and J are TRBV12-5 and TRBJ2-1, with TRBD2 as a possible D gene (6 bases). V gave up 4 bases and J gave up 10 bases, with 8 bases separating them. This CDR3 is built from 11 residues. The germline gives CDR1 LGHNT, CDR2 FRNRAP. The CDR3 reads CASGSGLEQFF. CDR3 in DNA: TGTGCTAGTGGTTCGGGACTGGAGCAGTTCTTC.

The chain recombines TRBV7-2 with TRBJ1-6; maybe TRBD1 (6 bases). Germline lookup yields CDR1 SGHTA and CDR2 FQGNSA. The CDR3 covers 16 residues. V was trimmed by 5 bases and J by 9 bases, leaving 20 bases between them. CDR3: CASSIGSTGSGSPLHF. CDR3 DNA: TGTGCCAGCAGCATTGGGTCGACAGGCAGTGGTTCACCCCTCCACTTT.

Here the CDR3 reads CASSEEGRVNTEAFF. The CDR3 bases are TGTGCCAGCAGTGAAGAGGGGAGGGTGAACACTGAAGCTTTCTTT. The chain recombines TRBV2 with TRBJ1-1; D is perhaps TRBD1 (5 bases). With 1 base removed from V and 0 bases from J, the gap between germline ends came to 9 bases. CDR3 length equals 15 residues. Germline-derived CDR1 and CDR2 are SNHLY and FYNNEI. Based on the CDR3 plus reference TRBV2 and TRBJ1-1, the full variable domain is EPEVTQTPSHQVTQMGQEVILRCVPISNHLYFYWYRQILGQKVEFLVSFYNNEISEKSEIFDDQFSVERPDGSNFTLKIRSTKLEDSAMYFCASSEEGRVNTEAFFGQGTRLTVV.

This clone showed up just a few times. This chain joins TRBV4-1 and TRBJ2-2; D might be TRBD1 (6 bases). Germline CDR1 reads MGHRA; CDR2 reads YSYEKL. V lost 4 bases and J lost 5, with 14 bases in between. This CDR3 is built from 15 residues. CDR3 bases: TGCGCCAGCAGCCTCACAGGGCAGGCAACCGGGGAGCTGTTTTTT. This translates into CASSLTGQATGELFF.

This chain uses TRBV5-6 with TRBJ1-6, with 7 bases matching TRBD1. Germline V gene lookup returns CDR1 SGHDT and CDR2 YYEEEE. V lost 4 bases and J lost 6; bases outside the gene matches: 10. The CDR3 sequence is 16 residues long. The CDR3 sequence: CASSPNAGQFNSPLHF. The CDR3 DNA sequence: TGTGCCAGCAGCCCAAACGCGGGACAGTTTAATTCACCCCTCCACTTT.

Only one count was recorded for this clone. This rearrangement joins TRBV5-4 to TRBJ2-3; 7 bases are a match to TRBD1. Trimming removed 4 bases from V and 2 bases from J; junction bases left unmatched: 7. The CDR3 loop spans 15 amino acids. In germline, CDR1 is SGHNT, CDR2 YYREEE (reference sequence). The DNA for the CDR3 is TGTGCCAGCAGCCCACTTAGGGGGCCCACAGATACGCAGTATTTT. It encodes CASSPLRGPTDTQYF.

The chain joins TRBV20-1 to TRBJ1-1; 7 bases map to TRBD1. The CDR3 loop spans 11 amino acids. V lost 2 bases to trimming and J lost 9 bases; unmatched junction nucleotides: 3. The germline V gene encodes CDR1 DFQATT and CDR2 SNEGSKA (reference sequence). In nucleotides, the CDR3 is TGCAGTGCTAGAACAGGGGTCCAAGCTTTCTTT. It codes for CSARTGVQAFF.

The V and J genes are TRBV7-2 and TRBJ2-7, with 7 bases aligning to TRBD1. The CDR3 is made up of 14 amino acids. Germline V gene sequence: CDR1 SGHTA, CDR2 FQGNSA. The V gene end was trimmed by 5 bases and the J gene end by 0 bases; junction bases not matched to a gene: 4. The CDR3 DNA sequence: TGTGCCAGCAGCCAACGGACAGGCTCCTACGAGCAGTACTTC. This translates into CASSQRTGSYEQYF.

CDR3 DNA: TGCGCCAGCAGCTTGGCCGAAGACAACGCTTTCTTT. Encoded protein: CASSLAEDNAFF. The V gene is TRBV5-1, the J gene TRBJ1-1, with no clear D. This CDR3 is built from 12 residues. V lost 0 bases and J 11 bases, leaving 11 bases between the germline ends. In germline, CDR1 is SGHRS, CDR2 YFSETQ.

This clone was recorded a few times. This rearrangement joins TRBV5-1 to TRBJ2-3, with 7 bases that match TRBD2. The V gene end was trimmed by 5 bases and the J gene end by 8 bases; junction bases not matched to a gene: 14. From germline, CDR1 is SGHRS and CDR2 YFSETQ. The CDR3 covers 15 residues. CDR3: CASSDGLGMGGTQYF. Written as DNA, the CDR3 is TGCGCCAGCAGTGACGGACTAGGGATGGGAGGTACGCAGTATTTT.

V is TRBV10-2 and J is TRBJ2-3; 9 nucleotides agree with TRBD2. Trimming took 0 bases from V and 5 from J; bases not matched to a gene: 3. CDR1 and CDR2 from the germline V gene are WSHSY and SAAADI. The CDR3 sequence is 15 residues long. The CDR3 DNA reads TGCGCCAGCAGTGAGTCGGCGGGGGGGGGAGATACGCAGTATTTT. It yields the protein CASSESAGGGDTQYF.

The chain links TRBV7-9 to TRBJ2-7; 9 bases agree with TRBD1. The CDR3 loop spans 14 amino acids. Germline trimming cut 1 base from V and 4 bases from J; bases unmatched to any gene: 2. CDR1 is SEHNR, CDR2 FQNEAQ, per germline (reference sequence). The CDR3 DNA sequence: TGTGCCAGCAGCTTAGGGGGACAGGGTTACGAGCAGTACTTC. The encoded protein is CASSLGGQGYEQYF.

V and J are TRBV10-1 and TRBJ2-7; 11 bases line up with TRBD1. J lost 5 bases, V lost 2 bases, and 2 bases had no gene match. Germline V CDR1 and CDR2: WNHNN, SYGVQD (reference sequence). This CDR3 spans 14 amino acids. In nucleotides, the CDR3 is TGCGCCAGCAGTGAGGGACAGGGGGCCCACGAGCAGTACTTC. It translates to CASSEGQGAHEQYF.

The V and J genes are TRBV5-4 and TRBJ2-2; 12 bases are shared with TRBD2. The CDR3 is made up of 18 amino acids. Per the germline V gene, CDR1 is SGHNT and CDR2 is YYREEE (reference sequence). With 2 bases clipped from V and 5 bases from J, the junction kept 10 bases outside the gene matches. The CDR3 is CASSFKPSGGAGTGELFF. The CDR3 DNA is TGTGCCAGCAGCTTTAAGCCTAGCGGGGGGGCCGGGACCGGGGAGCTGTTTTTT.

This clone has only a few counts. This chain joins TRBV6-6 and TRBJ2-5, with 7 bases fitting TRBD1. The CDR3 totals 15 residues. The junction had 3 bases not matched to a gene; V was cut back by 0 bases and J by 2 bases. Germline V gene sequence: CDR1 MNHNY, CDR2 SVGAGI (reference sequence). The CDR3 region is CASSYSGTAQETQYF. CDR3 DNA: TGTGCCAGCAGTTACTCTGGGACAGCTCAAGAGACCCAGTACTTC.

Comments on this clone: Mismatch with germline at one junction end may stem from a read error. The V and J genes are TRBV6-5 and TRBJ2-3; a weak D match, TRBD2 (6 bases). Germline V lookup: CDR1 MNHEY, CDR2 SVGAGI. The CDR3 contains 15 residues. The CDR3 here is CASSLTGGPTDAQYF. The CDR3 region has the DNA TGTGCCAGCAGTCTGACCGGGGGACCCACAGATGCGCAGTATTTT.

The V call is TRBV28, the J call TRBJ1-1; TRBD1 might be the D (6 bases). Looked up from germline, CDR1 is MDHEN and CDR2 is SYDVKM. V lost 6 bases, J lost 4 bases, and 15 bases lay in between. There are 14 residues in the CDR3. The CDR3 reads CASSHVQGSTEAFF. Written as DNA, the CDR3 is TGTGCCAGCAGCCACGTTCAGGGGTCCACTGAAGCTTTCTTT.

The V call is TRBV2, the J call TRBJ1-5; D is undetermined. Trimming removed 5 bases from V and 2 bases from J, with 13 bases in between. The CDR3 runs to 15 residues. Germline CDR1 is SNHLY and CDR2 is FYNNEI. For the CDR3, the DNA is TGTGCCAGCAGTCAGCGACCGTTTCGCAATCAGCCCCAGCATTTT. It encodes CASSQRPFRNQPQHF.

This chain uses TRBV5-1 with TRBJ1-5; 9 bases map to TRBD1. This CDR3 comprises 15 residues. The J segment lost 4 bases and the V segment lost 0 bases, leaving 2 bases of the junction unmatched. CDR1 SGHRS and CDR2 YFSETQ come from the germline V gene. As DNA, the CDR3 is TGCGCCAGCAGCTTGGGGACAGGGGATAATCAGCCCCAGCATTTT. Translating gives CASSLGTGDNQPQHF.

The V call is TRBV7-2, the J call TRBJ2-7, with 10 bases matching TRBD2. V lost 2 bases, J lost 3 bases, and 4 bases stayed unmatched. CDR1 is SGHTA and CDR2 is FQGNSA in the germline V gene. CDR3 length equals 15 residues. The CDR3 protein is CASSLTGTSDYEQYF. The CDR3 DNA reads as TGTGCCAGCAGCTTAACGGGGACTAGCGACTACGAGCAGTACTTC.

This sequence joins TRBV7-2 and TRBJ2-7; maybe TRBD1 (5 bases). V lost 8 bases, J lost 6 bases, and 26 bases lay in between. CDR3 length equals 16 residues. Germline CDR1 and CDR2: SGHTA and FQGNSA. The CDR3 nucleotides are TGTGCCAGCTCTCTTGGGGCCCTCGGCGCCCCGCTCGAGCAGTACTTC. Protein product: CASSLGALGAPLEQYF.

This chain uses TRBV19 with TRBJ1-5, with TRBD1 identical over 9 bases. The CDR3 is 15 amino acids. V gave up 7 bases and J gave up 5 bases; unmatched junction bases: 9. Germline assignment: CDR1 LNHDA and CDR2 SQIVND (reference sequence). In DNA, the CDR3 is TGTGCCAGTACGGTAACCGGGACAGGGTATCAGCCCCAGCATTTT. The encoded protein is CASTVTGTGYQPQHF. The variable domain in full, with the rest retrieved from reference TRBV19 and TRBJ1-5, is DGGITQSPKYLFRKEGQNVTLSCEQNLNHDAMYWYRQDPGQGLRLIYYSQIVNDFQKGDIAEGYSVSREKKESFPLTVTSAQKNPTAFYLCASTVTGTGYQPQHFGDGTRLSIL.